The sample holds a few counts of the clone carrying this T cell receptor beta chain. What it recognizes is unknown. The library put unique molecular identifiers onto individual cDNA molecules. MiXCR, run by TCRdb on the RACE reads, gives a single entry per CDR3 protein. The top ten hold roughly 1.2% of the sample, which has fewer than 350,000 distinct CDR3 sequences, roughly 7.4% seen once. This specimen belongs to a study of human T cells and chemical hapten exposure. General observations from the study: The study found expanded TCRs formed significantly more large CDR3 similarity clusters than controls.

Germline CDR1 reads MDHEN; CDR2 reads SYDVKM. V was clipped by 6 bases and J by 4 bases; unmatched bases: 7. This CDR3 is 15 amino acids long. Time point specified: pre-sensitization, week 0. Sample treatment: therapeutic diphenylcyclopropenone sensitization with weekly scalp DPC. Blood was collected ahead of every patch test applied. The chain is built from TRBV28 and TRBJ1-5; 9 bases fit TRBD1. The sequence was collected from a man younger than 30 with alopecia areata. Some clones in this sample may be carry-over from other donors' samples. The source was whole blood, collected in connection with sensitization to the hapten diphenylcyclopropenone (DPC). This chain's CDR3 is CASRVTGGTNQPQHF. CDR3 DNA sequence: TGTGCCAGCAGGGTGACAGGGGGGACGAATCAGCCCCAGCATTTT.